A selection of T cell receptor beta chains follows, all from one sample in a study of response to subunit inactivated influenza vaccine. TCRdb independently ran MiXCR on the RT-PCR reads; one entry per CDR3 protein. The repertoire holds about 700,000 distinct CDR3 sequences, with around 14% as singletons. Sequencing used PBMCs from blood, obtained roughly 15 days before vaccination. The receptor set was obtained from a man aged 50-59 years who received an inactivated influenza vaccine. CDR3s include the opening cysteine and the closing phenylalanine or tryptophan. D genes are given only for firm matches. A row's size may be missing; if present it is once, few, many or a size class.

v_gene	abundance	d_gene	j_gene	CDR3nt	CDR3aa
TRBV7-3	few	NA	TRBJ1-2	TGTGCCAGCAGCTTAACGGAAGGATATGGCTACACCTTC	CASSLTEGYGYTF
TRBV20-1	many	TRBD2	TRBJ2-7	TGCAGTGCTCCTATACTAGCGGGAGTTGTCTACGAGCAGTACTTC	CSAPILAGVVYEQYF
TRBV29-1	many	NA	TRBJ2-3	TGCAGCGTTGGGAGAGGGGGGATAGATACGCAGTATTTT	CSVGRGGIDTQYF
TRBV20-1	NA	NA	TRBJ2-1	TGCAGTGTCGAGGTGGGAGCGAGCTCCTACAATGAGCAGTTCTTC	CSVEVGASSYNEQFF
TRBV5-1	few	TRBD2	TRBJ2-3	TGCGCCAGCACCCCACGAGGCGGGGGGGTTTCCACTAGCACAGATACGCAGTATTTT	CASTPRGGGVSTSTDTQYF
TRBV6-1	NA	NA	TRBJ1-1	TGTGCCAGCATCCCAACAGGGACTACTGAAGCTTTCTTT	CASIPTGTTEAFF
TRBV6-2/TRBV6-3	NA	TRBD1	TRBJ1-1	TGTGCCAGCAGTTGGCGAACCGGGACAGGGGGATCACACACTGAAGCTTTCTTT	CASSWRTGTGGSHTEAFF
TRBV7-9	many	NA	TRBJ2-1	TGTGCCAGCAGCTTTAGGACTCTTAGCTCCTACAATGAGCAGTTCTTC	CASSFRTLSSYNEQFF
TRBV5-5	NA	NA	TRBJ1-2	TGTGCCAGCAGCTTGGTGGGAATTACCTATGGCTACACCTTC	CASSLVGITYGYTF
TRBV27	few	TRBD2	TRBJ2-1	TGTGCCAGCAGTTTATTGAGCGGGAGCTCCTACAATGAGCAGTTCTTC	CASSLLSGSSYNEQFF
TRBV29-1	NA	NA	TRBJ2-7	TGCAGCGTTTCGGGGGGCGCATTCGGGTACGAGCAGTACTTC	CSVSGGAFGYEQYF
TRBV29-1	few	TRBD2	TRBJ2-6	TGCAGCGTCCTCCTAGCGGGGTACTCTGGGGCCAACGTCCTGACTTTC	CSVLLAGYSGANVLTF
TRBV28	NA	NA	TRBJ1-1	TGTGCCAGCAGCCCGATCCTGGGCACTGAAGCTTTCTTT	CASSPILGTEAFF
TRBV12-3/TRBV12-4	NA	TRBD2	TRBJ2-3	TGTGCCAGCAGTTCAATTTGGACTAGCCCAGATACGCAGTATTTT	CASSSIWTSPDTQYF
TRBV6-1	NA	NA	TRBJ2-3	TGTGCCAGCAGTGCCGTGGGGCAGGGGGGGGATACGCAGTATTTT	CASSAVGQGGDTQYF
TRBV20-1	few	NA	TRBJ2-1	TGCAGTGCTAGTTTGGCGGGGCGCTACAATGAGCAGTTCTTC	CSASLAGRYNEQFF
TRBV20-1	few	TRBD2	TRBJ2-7	TGCAGTGCTAGGAATGTTGTTCCGGGAGGAGACCGCGAGCAGTACTTC	CSARNVVPGGDREQYF
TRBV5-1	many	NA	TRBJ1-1	TGCGCCAGCAGCTTGGAAACAGGGATAGTCGGTGAAGCTTTCTTT	CASSLETGIVGEAFF